This paragraph covers one TCR beta chain sequence. The repertoire was sequenced with immunoSEQ multiplex PCR; TCRdb's copy has only in-frame clones and lacks some. Here the sample spans roughly 2.1 million clones, 93% being singletons. This sample stems from a study of shared clonotypes between healthy human individuals. As defined, naive CD8 cells were CD45RO-negative and positively selected for CCR7, with terminally differentiated effector memory CD45RA+ cells excluded. This CDR3 contains 15 residues. The germline gives CDR1 MNHNY, CDR2 SVGAGI (reference sequence). The V gene is TRBV6-6, the J gene TRBJ2-5; TRBD1 aligns across 8 bases. The end of the DNA is better explained by TRBJ2-7, so the J call may be wrong. The sequence came from a young man in good health. Some clones in this sample may be carry-over from other donors' samples. Sequenced: naive CD8+ T cells from PBMCs. The CDR3 protein is CASSYPPRGLYEQYF. In DNA form, the CDR3 reads TGTGCCAGCAGTTACCCTCCCAGGGGGCTGTACGAGCAGTACTTC.